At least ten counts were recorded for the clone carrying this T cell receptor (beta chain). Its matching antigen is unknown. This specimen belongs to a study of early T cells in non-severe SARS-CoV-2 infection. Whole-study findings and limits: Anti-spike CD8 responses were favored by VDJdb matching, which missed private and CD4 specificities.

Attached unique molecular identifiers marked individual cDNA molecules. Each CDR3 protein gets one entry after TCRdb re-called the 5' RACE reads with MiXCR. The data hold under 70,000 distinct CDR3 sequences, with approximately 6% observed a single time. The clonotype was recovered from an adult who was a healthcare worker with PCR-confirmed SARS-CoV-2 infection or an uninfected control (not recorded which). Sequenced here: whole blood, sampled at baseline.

The CDR3 region is CASTDLESYGYTF. CDR3 bases: TGTGCCAGCACCGATTTGGAGTCCTATGGCTACACCTTC. The rearrangement joins TRBV12-3 or TRBV12-4 to TRBJ1-2; D is uncertain. The CDR3 length is 13 residues. V lost 7 bases and J lost 4, with 13 bases in between.